The rows below give T cell receptor beta chains drawn from one sample of a study of preoperative IRX-2 immunotherapy in early breast cancer. The repertoire was sequenced with immunoSEQ multiplex PCR; TCRdb's copy has only in-frame clones and lacks some. The repertoire holds around 57,000 clones, with approximately 94% as singletons. The biological material was taken from a patient treated with IRX-2 immunotherapy. Receptors were obtained from a human donor with breast cancer. The CDR3 runs from the conserved cysteine through the conserved F or W.

V gene | CDR3 protein
TRBV5-8 | CASSFSGGQETQYF
TRBV5-1 | CASSWTENTEAFF
TRBV5-6 | CASSFTARWSRNNYGYTF
TRBV5-1 | CASSLVGGGFNEQFF
TRBV18 | CASSPGTGPLSNQPQHF
TRBV6-6 | CASSYSTTYEQYF
TRBV2 | CASSEARDFNNEQFF
TRBV6-5 | CASSRWGRAGFGYTF
TRBV7-2 | CASSSGGGYGYTF
TRBV7-2 | CASSLGVHQPQHF
TRBV4-1 | CASSQVTEPNYGYTF
TRBV29-1 | CSVEDLRGSNYGYTF
TRBV30 | CAWSISGGRNQPQHF
TRBV27 | CASSLRFGGTTRTLNEQFF
TRBV2 | CASGGARTDTQYF
TRBV7-8 | CASSLVGRNTGELFF
TRBV27 | CASSLQRVTDTQYF
TRBV5-4 | CASRDLYRNSPLHF
TRBV7-3 | CASSPGQDQETQYF
TRBV4-2 | CASSHAGNQPQHF
TRBV10-2 | CASSEELMNTEAFF
TRBV9 | CASSVGAGGYEQYF
TRBV27 | CASSSIQGAFYNSPLHF
TRBV27 | CASSDRGFSNQPQHF